What follows are 13 T cell receptor beta chains derived from one specimen sequenced in a study of blood T cells in healthy people across ages. Primed by a sample-barcoded 5' primer and a J-beta primer mix, a second PCR proceeded for 7 to 11 cycles. TCRdb recomputed calls from the 5' RACE reads with MiXCR, one row per CDR3 protein. The sample has about 600,000 distinct CDR3 sequences, 40% to 55% seen once. Sequences were obtained from blood. Every receptor here comes from an elderly man in good health.

Turning to this clonotype: One junction end does not reproduce the germline sequence, and a read error may be involved. The chain carries TRBV29-1 and TRBJ2-5, with TRBD1 matching 8 bases. CDR1 and CDR2 from the germline V gene are SQVTM and ANQGSEA. CDR3 size: 14 residues. CDR3 DNA sequence: TGCAGCGTGGGGAGGACAGGGTATCAAGAGATCCAGTACTTC. This encodes CSVGRTGYQEIQYF.

This clonotype has a handful of counts. DNA of the CDR3: TGTGCCAGCAGCGACGACACGAACACTGAAGCTTTCTTT. Translating gives CASSDDTNTEAFF. The chain has TRBV7-3 and TRBJ1-1; no clear D. Germline V CDR1 and CDR2: SGHTA, FQGTGA. The V and J ends lost 5 bases and 1 base respectively, with 8 bases between them. The CDR3 is 13 residues long.

V gene TRBV20-1 combines with J gene TRBJ2-7; D possibly corresponds to TRBD2 (5 bases). Germline lookup yields CDR1 DFQATT and CDR2 SNEGSKA (reference sequence). V gave up 1 base and J gave up 9 bases, with 16 bases separating them. This CDR3 spans 13 amino acids. The CDR3 DNA follows: TGCAGTGCTAGAGTGCTAGCAACTGATAGGCAGTACTTC. Translating it yields CSARVLATDRQYF.

This sequence joins TRBV20-1 and TRBJ1-5, with D maybe TRBD1 (5 bases). V lost 6 bases, J lost 3 bases, and 18 bases lay in between. From germline, CDR1 is DFQATT and CDR2 SNEGSKA (reference sequence). This CDR3 contains 15 residues. CDR3 protein: CSAISWGRDNQPQHF. In DNA form, the CDR3 reads TGCAGTGCCATATCATGGGGACGGGACAATCAGCCCCAGCATTTT.

The J gene is TRBJ2-3, the V gene TRBV20-1, with no clear D. The CDR3 totals 14 residues. Trimming cost V 0 bases and J 1 base, with 8 bases left between them. Germline V lookup: CDR1 DFQATT, CDR2 SNEGSKA (reference sequence). The CDR3 bases are TGCAGTGCTAGAGATCAATCGGGCACAGATACGCAGTATTTT. Protein: CSARDQSGTDTQYF.

This clonotype showed up just a few times. J is TRBJ2-1 and V is TRBV10-3; 9 bases agree with TRBD1. The V gene's germline CDR1 is ENHRY and CDR2 SYGVKD. V lost 10 bases, J lost 9 bases, and 13 bases stayed unmatched. CDR3 length: 14 residues. CDR3 in amino acids: CASRGGQGALEQFF. The CDR3 DNA follows: TGTGCCAGCCGCGGGGGACAGGGCGCTCTTGAGCAGTTCTTC.

The J gene is TRBJ1-5, the V gene TRBV20-1; 7 bases are shared with TRBD1. The CDR3 is 17 residues long. In germline, CDR1 is DFQATT, CDR2 SNEGSKA (reference sequence). V shed 6 bases and J 1 base; nucleotides not matched to a gene: 15. The CDR3 DNA sequence: TGCAGTGCGGTGGGGACAGCCACAGGGGTAAGCAATCAGCCCCAGCATTTT. Its protein is CSAVGTATGVSNQPQHF.

A few counts support this clonotype. This chain joins TRBV6-6 and TRBJ2-7, with TRBD2 matching over 8 bases. In germline, CDR1 is MNHNY, CDR2 SVGAGI (reference sequence). Trimming took 2 bases from V and 3 from J; bases not matched to a gene: 12. The CDR3 has 17 residues. CDR3 in amino acids: CASSYEVGGLAGYEQYF. The CDR3 nucleotides are TGTGCCAGCAGTTACGAAGTCGGAGGTCTAGCGGGCTACGAGCAGTACTTC.

The J gene is TRBJ2-3, the V gene TRBV9; 7 bases map to TRBD2. Per the germline V gene, CDR1 is SGDLS and CDR2 is YYNGEE. This CDR3 comprises 16 residues. V shed 0 bases, J shed 1 base, and the junction held 5 bases outside the gene matches. CDR3 loop: CASSVAGAGGTDTQYF. DNA for the CDR3: TGTGCCAGCAGCGTAGCTGGTGCGGGGGGCACAGATACGCAGTATTTT.

J is TRBJ2-3 and V is TRBV29-1; possible D gene TRBD2, 6 bases. V lost 5 bases and J lost 2, with 8 bases in between. Germline loops: CDR1 SQVTM, CDR2 ANQGSEA. The CDR3 covers 12 residues. CDR3 amino acids: CSVRGFTDTQYF. The CDR3 nucleotides read TGCAGCGTTCGGGGGTTCACAGATACGCAGTATTTT.

The chain employs TRBV7-9 and TRBJ2-5, with D possibly TRBD2 on 6 matching bases. V was cut by 5 bases and J by 5 bases, with 21 bases left in between. CDR1 and CDR2 from the germline V gene are SEHNR and FQNEAQ (reference sequence). The CDR3 runs to 16 residues. The CDR3 nucleotides are TGTGCCAGCAGCGGTCCGCTTGTGAGGGCGGGGGAGACCCAGTACTTC. Protein product: CASSGPLVRAGETQYF.

This chain links TRBV15 with TRBJ1-1, with D unresolved. CDR3 size: 16 residues. V gave up 0 bases and J gave up 5 bases, with 16 bases separating them. The germline CDR1 and CDR2 sequences are LNHNV and YYDKDF (reference sequence). The CDR3 loop reads CATSRESTSVGTEAFF. For the CDR3, the DNA is TGTGCCACCAGCAGAGAGAGCACCTCCGTGGGGACTGAAGCTTTCTTT.

The chain recombines TRBV7-2 with TRBJ1-3; no definite D call. V lost 5 bases, J lost 7 bases, and 18 bases lay in between. The CDR3 has 15 residues. Germline V gene sequence: CDR1 SGHTA, CDR2 FQGNSA. The CDR3 region is CASSPGFATGNTIYF. Written as DNA, the CDR3 is TGTGCCAGCAGCCCGGGTTTCGCGACGGGCAACACCATATATTTT. Full variable domain (remainder filled in from reference TRBV7-2 and TRBJ1-3): GAGVSQSPSNKVTEKGKDVELRCDPISGHTALYWYRQSLGQGLEFLIYFQGNSAPDKSGLPSDRFSAERTGGSVSTLTIQRTQQEDSAVYLCASSPGFATGNTIYFGEGSWLTVV.